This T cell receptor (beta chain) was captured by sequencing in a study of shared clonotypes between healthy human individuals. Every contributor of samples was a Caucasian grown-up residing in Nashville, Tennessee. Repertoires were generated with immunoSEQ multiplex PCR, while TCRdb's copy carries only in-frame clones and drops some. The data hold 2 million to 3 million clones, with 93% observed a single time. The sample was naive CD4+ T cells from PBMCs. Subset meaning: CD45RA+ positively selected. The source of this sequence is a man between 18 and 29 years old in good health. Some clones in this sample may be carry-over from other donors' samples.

The DNA of the CDR3 is TGTGCCAGCACCTATGCCGGGACTCCCAACAATGAGCAGTTCTTC. It translates to CASTYAGTPNNEQFF. This sequence joins TRBV28 and TRBJ2-1; perhaps TRBD2 as D (6 bases). V lost 7 bases, J lost 5 bases, and 18 bases lay in between. The germline gives CDR1 MDHEN, CDR2 SYDVKM. The CDR3 runs 15 residues.